The clone carrying this T cell receptor beta chain was counted only a few times. Its antigen remains unknown. This sample is drawn from a study of post-analysis software for immune sequencing data. Overall study results and limits: Compared with controls, patients had more of about 5 TRBV segments, including TRBV5-6, TRBV5-1 and TRBV20-1.

V was pared by 1 base and J by 3 bases, with 5 bases of the junction left unmatched. The CDR3 loop spans 16 amino acids. Germline-derived CDR1 and CDR2 are MGHRA and YSYEKL. Included in the TCR beta cDNA libraries were unique molecular identifiers. TCRdb reprocessed the PCR reads with MiXCR, giving one entry per CDR3 protein. The data contain hundreds of thousands of distinct CDR3 sequences, around 64% of them seen just once; the ten biggest clones take up approximately 10%. This rearrangement joins TRBV4-1 to TRBJ1-2; 10 positions agree with TRBD1. The sequence derives from a girl aged 2 to 9 with multiple sclerosis. Specimen: blood. In DNA, the CDR3 is TGCGCCAGCAGCCAAGGGACAGGGGGAACGGACTATGGCTACACCTTC. Translation: CASSQGTGGTDYGYTF.